The 21 T cell receptor beta chains reported below all come from one sample, sequenced in a study of early T cells in non-severe SARS-CoV-2 infection. TCRdb re-called the 5' RACE reads through MiXCR, storing one row per CDR3 protein. This repertoire shows tens of thousands of distinct CDR3 sequences, less than 6.5% found once; its top ten account for roughly 27%. Sequenced material: whole blood. These receptors were obtained from an adult who was a healthcare worker with PCR-confirmed SARS-CoV-2 infection or an uninfected control (not recorded which).

In its sample, this clonotype was seen a few times. The V call is TRBV28, the J call TRBJ1-1; D remains ambiguous. The CDR3 is 13 amino acids. Deletions cut 3 bases from V and 4 bases from J, with 9 bases between. Germline CDR1 and CDR2: MDHEN and SYDVKM. CDR3 amino acids: CASSLESGTEAFF. The CDR3, as DNA: TGTGCCAGCAGTTTGGAATCGGGCACTGAAGCTTTCTTT.

This clonotype was recorded many times. The chain uses TRBV19 and TRBJ1-5; the D is unclear. This CDR3 spans 13 amino acids. V was pared by 3 bases and J by 8 bases, with 11 bases between. Germline CDR1 is LNHDA and CDR2 is SQIVND (reference sequence). CDR3: CASSISPLKPQHF. The CDR3 DNA follows: TGTGCCAGTAGTATCAGCCCCCTAAAGCCCCAGCATTTT.

This clonotype was detected ten times or more. The chain joins TRBV5-1 to TRBJ2-3; D not certain. Germline V gene sequence: CDR1 SGHRS, CDR2 YFSETQ. The CDR3 runs 14 residues. V lost 6 bases to trimming and J lost 0 bases, with 11 bases between them. The CDR3 spells CASTPSGSTDTQYF. In DNA form, the CDR3 reads TGCGCCAGCACCCCTTCAGGTAGCACAGATACGCAGTATTTT.

A few counts support this clonotype. The chain uses TRBV11-2 and TRBJ2-3, with 15 bases lining up with TRBD2. V lost 7 bases, J lost 1 base, and 9 bases stayed unmatched. The germline V gene has CDR1 SGHAT and CDR2 FQNNGV. CDR3 size: 18 residues. The CDR3 region is CASNIGTSGGKRTDTQYF. The CDR3 DNA reads TGTGCCAGCAACATCGGGACTAGCGGGGGGAAGCGCACAGATACGCAGTATTTT.

The rearrangement links TRBV6-2 or TRBV6-3 to TRBJ1-1; possibly TRBD1 for D (5 bases). The CDR3 runs to 12 residues. V lost 5 bases to trimming and J lost 10 bases, with 14 bases between them. Germline CDR1 and CDR2: MNHEY and SVGEGT. The CDR3 here is CASSNDQGRAFF. The CDR3 DNA reads as TGTGCCAGCAGTAACGACCAGGGACGAGCTTTCTTT.

This clonotype was seen a few times. V and J are TRBV28 and TRBJ2-7; D remains unclear. V was clipped by 1 base and J by 3 bases, with 10 bases between them. This CDR3 contains 14 residues. Germline V gene sequence: CDR1 MDHEN, CDR2 SYDVKM. In nucleotides, the CDR3 is TGTGCCAGCAGTTTATCTGGCAACTACTACGAGCAGTACTTC. Protein: CASSLSGNYYEQYF.

This clonotype came up many times. The CDR3 loop reads CASSIQGSNYGYTF. CDR3 sequence (DNA): TGTGCCAGCAGCATACAGGGATCGAACTATGGCTACACCTTC. The V call is TRBV5-4, the J call TRBJ1-2; perhaps TRBD1 as D (6 bases). Trimming removed 4 bases from V and 2 bases from J, with 12 bases in between. Germline CDR1 and CDR2: SGHNT and YYREEE (reference sequence). There are 14 residues in the CDR3.

This clonotype was picked up many times. The chain links TRBV20-1 to TRBJ2-3; 7 positions match TRBD2. J gave up 6 bases and V 0 bases, and 12 bases lay outside the gene matches. Germline V lookup: CDR1 DFQATT, CDR2 SNEGSKA (reference sequence). CDR3 length: 16 amino acids. The CDR3: CSARDLAREWRDTQYF. CDR3 nucleotide sequence: TGCAGTGCTAGAGATCTGGCGCGGGAGTGGAGGGATACGCAGTATTTT.

This clonotype has a handful of counts. V usage is TRBV19 and J usage is TRBJ1-4; D unresolved. The germline CDR1 and CDR2 sequences are LNHDA and SQIVND (reference sequence). The CDR3 is made up of 15 amino acids. Trimming shortened V by 3 bases and J by 5 bases, and 13 bases separated the two germline ends. Here the CDR3 reads CASSIEWLRNEKLFF. The DNA for the CDR3 is TGTGCCAGTAGTATTGAGTGGCTTCGAAATGAAAAACTGTTTTTT.

In this sample, this clonotype turned up a few times. V gene TRBV6-6 combines with J gene TRBJ2-7; the D gene is possibly TRBD2 (6 bases). V shed 2 bases and J shed 0 bases, with 14 bases lying between them. CDR3 size: 16 residues. CDR1 is MNHNY, CDR2 SVGAGI, per germline (reference sequence). This CDR3 is CASSYGGVLNSYEQYF. The CDR3 nucleotides are TGTGCCAGCAGTTACGGCGGGGTTCTGAACTCCTACGAGCAGTACTTC.

This clonotype was detected a few times. The chain has TRBV27 and TRBJ2-1; 8 bases map to TRBD2. CDR3 length: 14 amino acids. V was clipped by 7 bases and J by 7 bases; unmatched bases: 9. Per the germline V gene, CDR1 is MNHEY and CDR2 is SMNVEV (reference sequence). The CDR3 region has the DNA TGTGCCAGCACCGGAGGACTAGCTTGGAATGAGCAGTTCTTC. Residues: CASTGGLAWNEQFF.

This clonotype has at least ten counts. This chain uses TRBV7-2 with TRBJ2-1; 8 bases are a match to TRBD2. Trimming took 5 bases from V and 9 from J; bases not matched to a gene: 9. Germline CDR1 SGHTA, CDR2 FQGNSA. The CDR3 is 14 amino acids. CDR3 in DNA: TGTGCCAGCAGCACGACGGGGGGGCCGGTTGAGCAGTTCTTC. Its translation is CASSTTGGPVEQFF.

This chain joins TRBV4-2 and TRBJ2-1; D not resolved. The CDR3 extends over 15 amino acids. Trimming took 2 bases from V and 0 from J, leaving 8 bases between them. The germline gives CDR1 LGHNA, CDR2 YNFKEQ. CDR3 region: CASSQNYLSYNEQFF. The CDR3 nucleotides are TGTGCCAGCAGCCAAAACTACCTCTCCTACAATGAGCAGTTCTTC.

The table lists this clonotype with many counts. The CDR3 reads CASSKQGLVNTEAFF. CDR3 coding DNA: TGTGCCAGCAGTAAACAGGGGTTGGTGAACACTGAAGCTTTCTTT. V is TRBV6-2 or TRBV6-3 and J is TRBJ1-1; 7 nucleotides line up with TRBD1. V trimming: 5 bases; J trimming: 0 bases; junction bases outside the gene matches: 6. Germline assignment: CDR1 MNHEY and CDR2 SVGEGT. This CDR3 contains 15 residues.

J is TRBJ2-7 and V is TRBV30; 10 bases align to TRBD1. This CDR3 comprises 14 residues. Germline-derived CDR1 and CDR2 are GTSNPN and SVGIG (reference sequence). J gave up 2 bases and V 3 bases, and 4 bases lay outside the gene matches. The CDR3 DNA reads TGTGCCTGGAGCCGGACAGGGGGAACCTACGAGCAGTACTTC. Translation gives CAWSRTGGTYEQYF.

This clonotype is medium-sized (0.01 to 0.1%) in the sample. The chain carries TRBV19 and TRBJ2-2, with a tentative D call TRBD1 (6 bases). The germline gives CDR1 LNHDA, CDR2 SQIVND (reference sequence). The CDR3 totals 18 residues. Trimming took 0 bases from V and 1 from J, leaving 15 bases between them. CDR3 sequence: CASSIDPDLTGNTGELFF. For the CDR3, the DNA is TGTGCCAGTAGTATAGATCCTGACCTGACAGGGAACACCGGGGAGCTGTTTTTT.

This clonotype was seen at least ten times. The chain is built from TRBV7-2 and TRBJ2-7; no definite D call. V was pared by 8 bases and J by 4 bases, with 12 bases between. Germline V gene sequence: CDR1 SGHTA, CDR2 FQGNSA. The length of the CDR3 is 12 residues. CDR3 residues: CASSYSLYEQYF. CDR3 DNA sequence: TGTGCCAGCTCGTACAGTCTTTACGAGCAGTACTTC. The variable domain in full, with the rest retrieved from reference TRBV7-2 and TRBJ2-7, is GAGVSQSPSNKVTEKGKDVELRCDPISGHTALYWYRQSLGQGLEFLIYFQGNSAPDKSGLPSDRFSAERTGGSVSTLTIQRTQQEDSAVYLCASSYSLYEQYFGPGTRLTVT.

This clonotype was observed a few times. One junction end does not reproduce the germline sequence, and a read error may be involved. The chain has TRBV20-1 and TRBJ2-1; 8 bases map to TRBD2. Germline values: CDR1 DFQATT, CDR2 SNEGSKA (reference sequence). The CDR3 totals 12 residues. The CDR3 sequence: CRASGWGNEQFF. CDR3 in DNA: TGCAGAGCTAGCGGGTGGGGGAATGAGCAGTTCTTC.

This clonotype has at least ten counts. V gene TRBV12-3 or TRBV12-4 combines with J gene TRBJ1-1; 7 bases map to TRBD1. V trimming: 2 bases; J trimming: 6 bases; junction bases outside the gene matches: 12. The CDR3 has 16 residues. The DNA for the CDR3 is TGTGCCAGCAGTTTAACCCCGGGAGGGGGCTGGTCTGAAGCTTTCTTT. This gives the protein CASSLTPGGGWSEAFF.

This clonotype was counted many times. The V gene is TRBV18, the J gene TRBJ1-2; tentative D call: TRBD1 (5 bases). This CDR3 comprises 14 residues. Trimming took 6 bases from V and 0 from J, leaving 11 bases between them. CDR1 is KGHSH, CDR2 LQKENI, per germline. CDR3: CASSAGLTNYGYTF. CDR3 DNA sequence: TGTGCCAGCTCGGCGGGACTGACTAACTATGGCTACACCTTC.

At least ten counts were recorded for this clonotype. The J gene is TRBJ1-3, the V gene TRBV7-2; D is perhaps TRBD1 (6 bases). Germline-derived CDR1 and CDR2 are SGHTA and FQGNSA. The CDR3 loop spans 16 amino acids. V was trimmed by 1 base and J by 4 bases, leaving 14 bases between them. CDR3 sequence reads: CASSLVAGAKGNTIYF. CDR3 in DNA: TGTGCCAGCAGCTTAGTCGCGGGGGCGAAGGGAAACACCATATATTTT.